The subject of this entry is one T cell receptor beta chain. This sample stems from a study of Graves' ophthalmopathy and Graves' hyperthyroidism. Amplification of TCR beta CDR3 regions used RNA transcripts. A first-round RT-PCR used HTBI primers, followed by a second-round multiplex PCR. TCRdb re-called the multiplex PCR reads through MiXCR, storing one row per CDR3 protein. The sample lists 650,000 to 800,000 distinct CDR3 sequences, approximately 39% seen once, with under 3.5% in the top ten. The sequence was collected from an adult man with Graves' ophthalmopathy. Sequencing input: peripheral blood.

CDR3 bases: TGTGCCACCAGTGATACCGAGAACTATGGCTACACCTTC. Encoded protein: CATSDTENYGYTF. The chain carries TRBV24-1 and TRBJ1-2; the D is unclear. The germline gives CDR1 KGHDR, CDR2 SFDVKD. The CDR3 spans 13 residues. V lost 3 bases and J lost 2, with 6 bases in between.